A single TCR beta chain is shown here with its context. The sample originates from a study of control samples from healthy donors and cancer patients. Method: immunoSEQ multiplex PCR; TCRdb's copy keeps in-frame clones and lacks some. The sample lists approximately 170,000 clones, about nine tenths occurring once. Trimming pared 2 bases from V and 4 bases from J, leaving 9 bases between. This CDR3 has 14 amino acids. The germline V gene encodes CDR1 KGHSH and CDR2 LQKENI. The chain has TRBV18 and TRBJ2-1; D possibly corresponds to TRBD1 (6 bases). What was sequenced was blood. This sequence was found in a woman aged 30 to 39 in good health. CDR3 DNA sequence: TGTGCCAGCTCACCAGGACAGCCGTACAATGAGCAGTTCTTC. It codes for CASSPGQPYNEQFF.